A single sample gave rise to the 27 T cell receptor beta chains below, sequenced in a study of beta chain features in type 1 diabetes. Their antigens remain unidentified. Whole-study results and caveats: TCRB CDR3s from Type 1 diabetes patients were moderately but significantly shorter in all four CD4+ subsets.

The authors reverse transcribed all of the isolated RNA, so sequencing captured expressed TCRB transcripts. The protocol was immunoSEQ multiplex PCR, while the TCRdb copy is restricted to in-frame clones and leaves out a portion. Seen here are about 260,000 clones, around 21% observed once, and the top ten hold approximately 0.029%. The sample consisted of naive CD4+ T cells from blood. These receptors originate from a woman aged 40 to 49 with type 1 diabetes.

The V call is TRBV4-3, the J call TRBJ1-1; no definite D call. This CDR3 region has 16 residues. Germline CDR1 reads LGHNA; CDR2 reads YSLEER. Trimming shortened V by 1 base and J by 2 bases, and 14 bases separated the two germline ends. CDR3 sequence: CASSQGAGAINTEAFF. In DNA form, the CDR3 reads TGCGCCAGCAGCCAAGGGGCGGGAGCCATCAACACTGAAGCTTTCTTT.

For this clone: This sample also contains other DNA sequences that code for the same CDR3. The CDR3 region is CASSVQGNYGYTF. DNA for the CDR3: TGTGCCAGCAGCGTACAGGGCAACTATGGCTACACCTTC. The V and J genes are TRBV9 and TRBJ1-2, with D possibly matching TRBD1 (5 bases). V was clipped by 1 base and J by 2 bases, with 6 bases between them. CDR1 SGDLS and CDR2 YYNGEE come from the germline V gene. This CDR3 contains 13 residues. Together with reference TRBV9 and TRBJ1-2, the CDR3 gives the full variable domain: DSGVTQTPKHLITATGQRVTLRCSPRSGDLSVYWYQQSLDQGLQFLIQYYNGEERAKGNILERFSAQQFPDLHSELNLSSLELGDSALYFCASSVQGNYGYTFGSGTRLTVV.

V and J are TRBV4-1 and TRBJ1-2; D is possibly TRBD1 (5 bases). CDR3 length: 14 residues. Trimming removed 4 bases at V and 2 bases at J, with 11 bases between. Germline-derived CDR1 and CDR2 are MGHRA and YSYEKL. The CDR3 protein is CASSPGGGNYGYTF. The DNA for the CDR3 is TGCGCCAGCAGCCCTGGGGGGGGGAACTATGGCTACACCTTC.

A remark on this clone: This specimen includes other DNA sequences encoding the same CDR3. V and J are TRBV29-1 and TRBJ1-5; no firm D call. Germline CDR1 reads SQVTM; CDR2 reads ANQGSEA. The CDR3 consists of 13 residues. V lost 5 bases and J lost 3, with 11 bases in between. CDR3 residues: CSVLDGNNQPQHF. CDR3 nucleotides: TGCAGCGTTCTAGACGGAAACAATCAGCCCCAGCATTTT.

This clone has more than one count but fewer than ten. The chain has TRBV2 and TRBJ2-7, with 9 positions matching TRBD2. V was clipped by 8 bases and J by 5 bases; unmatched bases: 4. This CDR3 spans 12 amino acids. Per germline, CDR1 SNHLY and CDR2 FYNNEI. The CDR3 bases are TGTGCCAGCCTGGCGGGAGGGGACGAGCAGTACTTC. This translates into CASLAGGDEQYF. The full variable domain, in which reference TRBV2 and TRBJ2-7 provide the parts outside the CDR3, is EPEVTQTPSHQVTQMGQEVILRCVPISNHLYFYWYRQILGQKVEFLVSFYNNEISEKSEIFDDQFSVERPDGSNFTLKIRSTKLEDSAMYFCASLAGGDEQYFGPGTRLTVT.

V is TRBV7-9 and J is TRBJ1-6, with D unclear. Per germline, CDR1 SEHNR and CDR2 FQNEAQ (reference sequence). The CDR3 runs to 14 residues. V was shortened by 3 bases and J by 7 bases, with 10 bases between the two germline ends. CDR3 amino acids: CASSLAFVNSPLHF. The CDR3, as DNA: TGTGCCAGCAGCTTGGCCTTCGTCAATTCACCCCTCCACTTT.

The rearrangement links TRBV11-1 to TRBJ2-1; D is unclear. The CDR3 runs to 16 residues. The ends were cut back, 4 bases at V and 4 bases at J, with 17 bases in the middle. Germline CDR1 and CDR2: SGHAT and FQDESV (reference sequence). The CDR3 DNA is TGTGCCAGCAGCTCAATAGCAACTCTACATTACAATGAGCAGTTCTTC. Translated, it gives CASSSIATLHYNEQFF.

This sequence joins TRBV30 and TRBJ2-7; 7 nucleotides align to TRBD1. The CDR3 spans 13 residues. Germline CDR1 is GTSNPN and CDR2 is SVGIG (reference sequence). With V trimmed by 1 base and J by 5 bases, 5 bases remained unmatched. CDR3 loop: CAWSEGARDEQYF. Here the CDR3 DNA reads TGTGCCTGGAGTGAGGGGGCTAGGGACGAGCAGTACTTC. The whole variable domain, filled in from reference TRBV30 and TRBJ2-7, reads SQTIHQWPATLVQPVGSPLSLECTVEGTSNPNLYWYRQAAGRGLQLLFYSVGIGQISSEVPQNLSASRPQDRQFILSSKKLLLSDSGFYLCAWSEGARDEQYFGPGTRLTVT.

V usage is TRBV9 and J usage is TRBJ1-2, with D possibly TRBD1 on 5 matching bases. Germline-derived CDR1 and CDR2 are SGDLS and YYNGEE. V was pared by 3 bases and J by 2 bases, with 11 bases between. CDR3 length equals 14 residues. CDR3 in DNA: TGTGCCAGCAGCGCGCTGACAGAGAACTATGGCTACACCTTC. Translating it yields CASSALTENYGYTF.

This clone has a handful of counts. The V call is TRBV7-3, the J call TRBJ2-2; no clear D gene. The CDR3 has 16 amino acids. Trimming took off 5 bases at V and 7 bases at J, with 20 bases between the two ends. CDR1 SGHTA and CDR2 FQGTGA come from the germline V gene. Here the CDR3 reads CASSPRRSSGHGELFF. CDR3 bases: TGTGCCAGCAGCCCCCGCCGGTCCTCGGGTCACGGGGAGCTGTTTTTT. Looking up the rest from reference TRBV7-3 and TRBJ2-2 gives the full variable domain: GAGVSQTPSNKVTEKGKYVELRCDPISGHTALYWYRQSLGQGPEFLIYFQGTGAADDSGLPNDRFFAVRPEGSVSTLKIQRTERGDSAVYLCASSPRRSSGHGELFFGEGSRLTVL.

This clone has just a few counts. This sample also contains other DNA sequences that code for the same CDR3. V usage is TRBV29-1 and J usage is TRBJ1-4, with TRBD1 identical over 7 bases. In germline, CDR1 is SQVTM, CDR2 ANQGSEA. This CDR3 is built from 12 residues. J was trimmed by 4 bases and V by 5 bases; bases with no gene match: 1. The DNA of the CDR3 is TGCAGCGTTTGGGACAGTAATGAAAAACTGTTTTTT. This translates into CSVWDSNEKLFF.

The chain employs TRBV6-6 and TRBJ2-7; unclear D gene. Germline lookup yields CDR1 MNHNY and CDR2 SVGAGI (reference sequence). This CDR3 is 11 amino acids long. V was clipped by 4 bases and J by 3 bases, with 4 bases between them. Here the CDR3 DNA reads TGTGCCAGCAGTTCCATCTACGAGCAGTACTTC. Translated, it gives CASSSIYEQYF.

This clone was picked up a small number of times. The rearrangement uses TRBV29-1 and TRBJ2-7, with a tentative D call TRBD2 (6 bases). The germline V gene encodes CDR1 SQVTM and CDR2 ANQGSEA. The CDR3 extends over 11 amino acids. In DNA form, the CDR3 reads TGCAGTGGCGGGACTTCCTACGAGCAGTACTTC. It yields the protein CSGGTSYEQYF.

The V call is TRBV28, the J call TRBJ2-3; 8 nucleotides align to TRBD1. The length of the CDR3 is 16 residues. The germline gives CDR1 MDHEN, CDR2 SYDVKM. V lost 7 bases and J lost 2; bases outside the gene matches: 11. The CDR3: CASTSPQGAPTDTQYF. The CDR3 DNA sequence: TGTGCCAGCACTTCCCCGCAGGGGGCGCCCACAGATACGCAGTATTTT.

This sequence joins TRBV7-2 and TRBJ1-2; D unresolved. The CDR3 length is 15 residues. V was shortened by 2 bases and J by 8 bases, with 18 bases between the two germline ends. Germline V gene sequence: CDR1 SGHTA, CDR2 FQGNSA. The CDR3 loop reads CASSLQPSGVEGYTF. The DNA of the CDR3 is TGTGCCAGCAGCTTACAACCGTCCGGGGTAGAGGGCTACACCTTC.

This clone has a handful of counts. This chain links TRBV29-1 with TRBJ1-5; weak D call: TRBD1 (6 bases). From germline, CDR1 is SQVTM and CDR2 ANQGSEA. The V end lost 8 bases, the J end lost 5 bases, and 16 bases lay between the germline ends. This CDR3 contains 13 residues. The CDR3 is CSTEGDGDQPQHF. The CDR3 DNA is TGCAGCACTGAGGGGGACGGCGATCAGCCCCAGCATTTT.

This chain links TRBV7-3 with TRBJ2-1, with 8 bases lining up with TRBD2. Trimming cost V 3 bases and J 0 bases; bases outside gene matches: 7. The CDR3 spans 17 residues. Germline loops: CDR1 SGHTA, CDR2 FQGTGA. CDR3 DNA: TGTGCCAGCAGCTTCGCCCCCAGCGGGAGCTCCTACAATGAGCAGTTCTTC. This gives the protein CASSFAPSGSSYNEQFF.

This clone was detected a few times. The CDR3 DNA reads as TGTGCCAGCAGCGTAGAGGGGGCTGTGAACACTGAAGCTTTCTTT. Its protein product is CASSVEGAVNTEAFF. V is TRBV9 and J is TRBJ1-1; 7 bases align to TRBD1. The length of the CDR3 is 15 residues. V lost 0 bases, J lost 0 bases, and 2 bases stayed unmatched. The germline CDR1 and CDR2 sequences are SGDLS and YYNGEE.

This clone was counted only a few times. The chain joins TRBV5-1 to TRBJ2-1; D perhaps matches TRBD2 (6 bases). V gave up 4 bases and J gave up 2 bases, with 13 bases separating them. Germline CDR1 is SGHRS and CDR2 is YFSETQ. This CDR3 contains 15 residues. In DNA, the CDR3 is TGCGCCAGCAGCCCCGGGGGATCAACCTACAATGAGCAGTTCTTC. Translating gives CASSPGGSTYNEQFF. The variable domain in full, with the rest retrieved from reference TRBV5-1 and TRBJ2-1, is KAGVTQTPRYLIKTRGQQVTLSCSPISGHRSVSWYQQTPGQGLQFLFEYFSETQRNKGNFPGRFSGRQFSNSRSEMNVSTLELGDSALYLCASSPGGSTYNEQFFGPGTRLTVL.

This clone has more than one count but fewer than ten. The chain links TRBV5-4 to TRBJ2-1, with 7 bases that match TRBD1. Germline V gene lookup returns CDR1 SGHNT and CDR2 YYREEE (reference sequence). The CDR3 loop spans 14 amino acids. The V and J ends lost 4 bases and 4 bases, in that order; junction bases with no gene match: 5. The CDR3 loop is CASSLGQEYNEQFF. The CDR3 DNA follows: TGTGCCAGCAGCCTCGGACAGGAGTACAATGAGCAGTTCTTC.

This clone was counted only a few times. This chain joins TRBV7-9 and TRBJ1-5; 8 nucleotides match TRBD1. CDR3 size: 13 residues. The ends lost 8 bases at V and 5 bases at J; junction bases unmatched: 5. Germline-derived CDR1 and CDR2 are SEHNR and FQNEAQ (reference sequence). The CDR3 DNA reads TGTGCCAGCTCAAAGACAGGGGATCAGCCCCAGCATTTT. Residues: CASSKTGDQPQHF.

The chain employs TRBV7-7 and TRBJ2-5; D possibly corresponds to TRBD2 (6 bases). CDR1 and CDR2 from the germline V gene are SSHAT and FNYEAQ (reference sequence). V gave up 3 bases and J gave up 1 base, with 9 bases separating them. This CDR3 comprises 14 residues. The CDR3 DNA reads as TGTGCCAGCAGCTTCGGGACTTCCCAAGAGACCCAGTACTTC. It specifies CASSFGTSQETQYF.

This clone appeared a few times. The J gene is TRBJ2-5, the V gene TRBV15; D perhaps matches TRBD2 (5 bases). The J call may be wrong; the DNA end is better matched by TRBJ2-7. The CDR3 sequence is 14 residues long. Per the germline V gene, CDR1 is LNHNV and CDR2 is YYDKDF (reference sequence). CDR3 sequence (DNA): TGTGCCACCAGCAGGCGAGGGATCCCGTACGAGCAGTACTTC. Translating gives CATSRRGIPYEQYF.

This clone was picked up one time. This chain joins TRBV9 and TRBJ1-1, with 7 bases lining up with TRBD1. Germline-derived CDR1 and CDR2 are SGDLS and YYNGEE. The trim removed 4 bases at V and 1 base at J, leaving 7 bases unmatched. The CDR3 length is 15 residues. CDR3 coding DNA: TGTGCCAGCAGCACCGGACAGGCCCCGAACACTGAAGCTTTCTTT. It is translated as CASSTGQAPNTEAFF. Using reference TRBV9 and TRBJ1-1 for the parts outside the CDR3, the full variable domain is DSGVTQTPKHLITATGQRVTLRCSPRSGDLSVYWYQQSLDQGLQFLIQYYNGEERAKGNILERFSAQQFPDLHSELNLSSLELGDSALYFCASSTGQAPNTEAFFGQGTRLTVV.

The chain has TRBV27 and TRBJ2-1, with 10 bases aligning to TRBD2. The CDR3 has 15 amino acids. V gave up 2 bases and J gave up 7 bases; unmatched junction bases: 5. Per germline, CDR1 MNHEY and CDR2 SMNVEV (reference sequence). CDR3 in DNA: TGTGCCAGCAGTTTAGAGGGACTAGCGTTTAATGAGCAGTTCTTC. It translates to CASSLEGLAFNEQFF.

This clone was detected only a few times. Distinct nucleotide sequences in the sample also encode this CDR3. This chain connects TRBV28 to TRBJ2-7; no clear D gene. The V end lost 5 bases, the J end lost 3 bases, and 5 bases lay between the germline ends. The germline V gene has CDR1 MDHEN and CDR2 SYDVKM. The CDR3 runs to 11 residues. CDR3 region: CASSPNYEQYF. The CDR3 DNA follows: TGTGCCAGCAGTCCAAACTACGAGCAGTACTTC.

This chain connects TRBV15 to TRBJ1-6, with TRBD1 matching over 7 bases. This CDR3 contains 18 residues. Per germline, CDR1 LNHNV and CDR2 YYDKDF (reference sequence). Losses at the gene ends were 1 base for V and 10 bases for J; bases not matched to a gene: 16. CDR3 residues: CATSRGALAGGLRSPLHF. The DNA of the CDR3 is TGTGCCACCAGCAGAGGAGCCCTTGCAGGGGGGTTAAGATCACCCCTCCACTTT. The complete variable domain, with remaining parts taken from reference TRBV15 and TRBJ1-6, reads DAMVIQNPRYQVTQFGKPVTLSCSQTLNHNVMYWYQQKSSQAPKLLFHYYDKDFNNEADTPDNFQSRRPNTSFCFLDIRSPGLGDTAMYLCATSRGALAGGLRSPLHFGNGTRLTVT.